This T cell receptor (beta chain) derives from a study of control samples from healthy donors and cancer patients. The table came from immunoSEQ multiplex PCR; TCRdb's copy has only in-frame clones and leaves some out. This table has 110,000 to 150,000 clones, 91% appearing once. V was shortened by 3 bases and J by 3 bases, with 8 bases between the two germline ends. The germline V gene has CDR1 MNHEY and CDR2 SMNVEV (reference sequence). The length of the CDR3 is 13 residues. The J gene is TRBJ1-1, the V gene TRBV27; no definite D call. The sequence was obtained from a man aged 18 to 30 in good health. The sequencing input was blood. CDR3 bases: TGTGCCAGCAGTTTTATGAGACACACTGAAGCTTTCTTT. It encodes CASSFMRHTEAFF.